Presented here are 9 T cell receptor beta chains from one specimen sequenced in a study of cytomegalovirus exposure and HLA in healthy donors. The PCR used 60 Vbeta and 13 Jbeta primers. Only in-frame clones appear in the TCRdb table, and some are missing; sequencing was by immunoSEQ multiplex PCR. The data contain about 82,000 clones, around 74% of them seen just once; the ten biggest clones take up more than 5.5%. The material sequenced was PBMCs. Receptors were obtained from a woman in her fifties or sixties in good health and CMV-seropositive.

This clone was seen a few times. CDR3 protein: CASSSQGGKTYGYTF. CDR3 bases: TGTGCCAGCAGCTCCCAGGGCGGGAAAACATATGGCTACACCTTC. This rearrangement joins TRBV7-8 to TRBJ1-2, with a weak D call TRBD1 (5 bases). In germline, CDR1 is SGHVS, CDR2 FQNEAQ. CDR3 length: 15 residues. The ends were cut back, 4 bases at V and 5 bases at J, with 17 bases in the middle.

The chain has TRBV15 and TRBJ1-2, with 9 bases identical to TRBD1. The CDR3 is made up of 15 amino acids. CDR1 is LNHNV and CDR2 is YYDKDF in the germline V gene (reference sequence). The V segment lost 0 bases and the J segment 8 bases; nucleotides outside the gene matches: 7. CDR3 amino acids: CATSREAGTGYGYTF. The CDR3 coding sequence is TGTGCCACCAGCAGAGAGGCCGGGACAGGGTACGGCTACACCTTC.

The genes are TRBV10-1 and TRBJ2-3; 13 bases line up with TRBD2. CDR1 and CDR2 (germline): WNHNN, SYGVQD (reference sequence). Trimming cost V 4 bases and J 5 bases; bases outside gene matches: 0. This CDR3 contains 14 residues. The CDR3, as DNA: TGCGCCAGCAGTGGACTAGCGGGAGGAGATACGCAGTATTTT. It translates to CASSGLAGGDTQYF.

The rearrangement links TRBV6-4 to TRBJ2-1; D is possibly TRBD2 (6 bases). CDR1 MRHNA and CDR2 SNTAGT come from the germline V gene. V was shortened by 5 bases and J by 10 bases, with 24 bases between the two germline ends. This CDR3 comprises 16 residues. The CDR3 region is CASSSTSFPTRSEQFF. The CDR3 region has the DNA TGTGCCAGCAGTTCAACTAGCTTTCCCACCCGCAGCGAGCAGTTCTTC.

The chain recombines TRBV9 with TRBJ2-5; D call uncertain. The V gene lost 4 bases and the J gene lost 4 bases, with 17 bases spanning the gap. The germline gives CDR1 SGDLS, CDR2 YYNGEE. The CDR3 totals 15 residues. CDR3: CASSIEWRAGETQYF. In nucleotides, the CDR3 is TGTGCCAGCAGCATAGAGTGGCGAGCAGGAGAGACCCAGTACTTC.

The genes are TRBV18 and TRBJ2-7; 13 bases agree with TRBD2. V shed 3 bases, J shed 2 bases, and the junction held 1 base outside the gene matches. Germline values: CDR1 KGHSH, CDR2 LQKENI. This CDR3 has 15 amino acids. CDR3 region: CASSPGTSGAYEQYF. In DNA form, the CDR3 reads TGTGCCAGCTCACCGGGGACTAGCGGGGCCTACGAGCAGTACTTC.

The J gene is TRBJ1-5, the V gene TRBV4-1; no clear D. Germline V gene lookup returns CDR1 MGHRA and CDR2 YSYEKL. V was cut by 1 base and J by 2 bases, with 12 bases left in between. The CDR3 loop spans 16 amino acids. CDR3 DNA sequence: TGCGCCAGCAGCCAAGGGCCGGGAATCGGCAATCAGCCCCAGCATTTT. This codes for CASSQGPGIGNQPQHF.

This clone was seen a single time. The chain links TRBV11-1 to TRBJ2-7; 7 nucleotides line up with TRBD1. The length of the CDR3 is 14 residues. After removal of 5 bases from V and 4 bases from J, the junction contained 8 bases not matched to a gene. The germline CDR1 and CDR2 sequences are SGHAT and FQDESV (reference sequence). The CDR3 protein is CASSPDRVSYEQYF. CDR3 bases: TGTGCCAGCAGCCCCGACAGGGTTTCGTACGAGCAGTACTTC.

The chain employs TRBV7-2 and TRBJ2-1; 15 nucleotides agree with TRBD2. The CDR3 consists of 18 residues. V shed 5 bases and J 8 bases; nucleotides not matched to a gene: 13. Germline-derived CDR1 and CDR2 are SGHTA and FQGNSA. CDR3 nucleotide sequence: TGTGCCAGCAGCCACGGGACTAGCGGGAGGAGACTAGGACATGAGCAGTTCTTC. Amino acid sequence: CASSHGTSGRRLGHEQFF. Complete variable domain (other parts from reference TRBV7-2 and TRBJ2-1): GAGVSQSPSNKVTEKGKDVELRCDPISGHTALYWYRQSLGQGLEFLIYFQGNSAPDKSGLPSDRFSAERTGGSVSTLTIQRTQQEDSAVYLCASSHGTSGRRLGHEQFFGPGTRLTVL.